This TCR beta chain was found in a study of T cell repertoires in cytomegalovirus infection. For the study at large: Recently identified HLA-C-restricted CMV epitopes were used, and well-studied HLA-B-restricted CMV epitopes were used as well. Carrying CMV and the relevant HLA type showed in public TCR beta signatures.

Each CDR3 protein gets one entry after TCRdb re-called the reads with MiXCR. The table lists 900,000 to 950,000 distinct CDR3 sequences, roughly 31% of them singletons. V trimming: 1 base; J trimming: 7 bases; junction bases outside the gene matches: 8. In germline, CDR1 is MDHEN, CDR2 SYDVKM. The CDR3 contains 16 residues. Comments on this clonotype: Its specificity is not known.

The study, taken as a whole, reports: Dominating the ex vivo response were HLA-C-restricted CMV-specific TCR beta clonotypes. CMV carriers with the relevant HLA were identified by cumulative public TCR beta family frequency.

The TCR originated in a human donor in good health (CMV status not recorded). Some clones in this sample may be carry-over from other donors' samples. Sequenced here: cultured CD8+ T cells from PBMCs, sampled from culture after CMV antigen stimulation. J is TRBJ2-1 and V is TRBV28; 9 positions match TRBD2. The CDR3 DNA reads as TGTGCCAGCAGTTTATTGGCGGGGGGGTCCTGGAATGAGCAGTTCTTC. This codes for CASSLLAGGSWNEQFF.